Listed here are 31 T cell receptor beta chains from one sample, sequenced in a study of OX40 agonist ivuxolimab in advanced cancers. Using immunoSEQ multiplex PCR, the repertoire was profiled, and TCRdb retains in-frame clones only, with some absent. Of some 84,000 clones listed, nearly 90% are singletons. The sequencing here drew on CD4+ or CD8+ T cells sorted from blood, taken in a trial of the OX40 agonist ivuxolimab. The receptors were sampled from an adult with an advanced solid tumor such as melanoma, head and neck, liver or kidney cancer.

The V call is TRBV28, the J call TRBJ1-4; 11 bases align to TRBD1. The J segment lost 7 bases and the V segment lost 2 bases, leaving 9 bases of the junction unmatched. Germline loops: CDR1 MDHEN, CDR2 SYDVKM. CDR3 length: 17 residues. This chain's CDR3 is CASSLHGAGTGGEKLFF. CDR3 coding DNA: TGTGCCAGCAGTTTACATGGCGCCGGGACAGGGGGTGAAAAACTGTTTTTT.

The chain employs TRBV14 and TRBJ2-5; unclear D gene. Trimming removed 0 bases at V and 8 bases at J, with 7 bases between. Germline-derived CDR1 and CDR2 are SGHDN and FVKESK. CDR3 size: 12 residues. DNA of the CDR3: TGTGCCAGCAGCCAAGAGCGTAAAACCCAGTACTTC. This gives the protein CASSQERKTQYF. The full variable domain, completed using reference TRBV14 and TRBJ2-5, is EAGVTQFPSHSVIEKGQTVTLRCDPISGHDNLYWYRRVMGKEIKFLLHFVKESKQDESGMPNNRFLAERTGGTYSTLKVQPAELEDSGVYFCASSQERKTQYFGPGTRLLVL.

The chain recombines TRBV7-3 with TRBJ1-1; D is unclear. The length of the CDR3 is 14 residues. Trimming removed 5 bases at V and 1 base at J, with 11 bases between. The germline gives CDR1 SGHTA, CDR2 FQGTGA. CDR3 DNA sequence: TGTGCCAGCAGCACCGGACCGGAGAACACTGAAGCTTTCTTT. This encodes CASSTGPENTEAFF. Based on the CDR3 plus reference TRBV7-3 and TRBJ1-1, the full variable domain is GAGVSQTPSNKVTEKGKYVELRCDPISGHTALYWYRQSLGQGPEFLIYFQGTGAADDSGLPNDRFFAVRPEGSVSTLKIQRTERGDSAVYLCASSTGPENTEAFFGQGTRLTVV.

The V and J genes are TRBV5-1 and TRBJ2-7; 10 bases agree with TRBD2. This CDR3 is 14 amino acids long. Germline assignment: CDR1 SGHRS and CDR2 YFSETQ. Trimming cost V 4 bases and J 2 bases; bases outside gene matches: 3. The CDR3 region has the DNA TGCGCCAGCAGCGTAACTAGCGGGGCCTACGAGCAGTACTTC. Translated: CASSVTSGAYEQYF.

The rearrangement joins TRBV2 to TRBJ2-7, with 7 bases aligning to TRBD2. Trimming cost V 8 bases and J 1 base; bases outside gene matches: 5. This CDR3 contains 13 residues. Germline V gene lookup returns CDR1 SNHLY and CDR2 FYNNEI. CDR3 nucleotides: TGTGCCAGCGTGAGCGGGATGTCCTACGAGCAGTACTTC. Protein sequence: CASVSGMSYEQYF.

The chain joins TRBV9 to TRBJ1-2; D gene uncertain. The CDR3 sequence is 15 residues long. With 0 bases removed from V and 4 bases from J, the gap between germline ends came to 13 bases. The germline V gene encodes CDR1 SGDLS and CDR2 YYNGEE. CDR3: CASSVDASPSYGYTF. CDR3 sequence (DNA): TGTGCCAGCAGCGTAGATGCCAGCCCGAGCTATGGCTACACCTTC.

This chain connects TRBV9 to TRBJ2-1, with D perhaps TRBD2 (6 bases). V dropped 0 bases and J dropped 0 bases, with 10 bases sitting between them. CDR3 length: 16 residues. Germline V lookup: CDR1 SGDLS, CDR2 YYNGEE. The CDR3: CASSVAPGSSYNEQFF. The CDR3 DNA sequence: TGTGCCAGCAGCGTAGCTCCCGGGAGCTCCTACAATGAGCAGTTCTTC. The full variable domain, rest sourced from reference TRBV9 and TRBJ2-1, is DSGVTQTPKHLITATGQRVTLRCSPRSGDLSVYWYQQSLDQGLQFLIQYYNGEERAKGNILERFSAQQFPDLHSELNLSSLELGDSALYFCASSVAPGSSYNEQFFGPGTRLTVL.

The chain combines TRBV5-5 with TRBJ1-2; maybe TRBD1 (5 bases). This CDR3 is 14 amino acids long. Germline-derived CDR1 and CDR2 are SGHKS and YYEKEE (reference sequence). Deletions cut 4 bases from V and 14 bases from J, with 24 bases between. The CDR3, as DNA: TGTGCCAGCAGCAGCGGGAGTGGTCCGGGACGGTGGACCTTC. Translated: CASSSGSGPGRWTF.

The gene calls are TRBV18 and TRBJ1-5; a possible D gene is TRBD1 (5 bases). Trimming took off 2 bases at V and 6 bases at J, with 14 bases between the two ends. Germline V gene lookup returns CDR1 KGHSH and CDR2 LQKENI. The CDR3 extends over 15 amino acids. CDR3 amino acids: CASSPGQGGGQPQHF. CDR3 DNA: TGTGCCAGCTCACCAGGGCAGGGAGGAGGTCAGCCCCAGCATTTT.

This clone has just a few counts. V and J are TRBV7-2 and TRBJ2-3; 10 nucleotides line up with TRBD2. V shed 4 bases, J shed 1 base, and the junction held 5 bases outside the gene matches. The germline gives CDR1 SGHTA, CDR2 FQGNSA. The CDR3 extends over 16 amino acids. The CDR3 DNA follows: TGTGCCAGCAGCTCCCGGACTAGCGGTCGCACAGATACGCAGTATTTT. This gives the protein CASSSRTSGRTDTQYF.

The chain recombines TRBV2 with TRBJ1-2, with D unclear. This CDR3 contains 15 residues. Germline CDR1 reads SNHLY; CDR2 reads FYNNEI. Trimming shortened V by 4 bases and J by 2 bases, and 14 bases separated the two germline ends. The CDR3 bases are TGTGCCAGCAGTGTGTACTCTGTAGCGAACTATGGCTACACCTTC. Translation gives CASSVYSVANYGYTF.

DNA of the CDR3: TGTGCCAGTAGTCACCCAAGGACAGGTAGCACAGATACGCAGTATTTT. Translated: CASSHPRTGSTDTQYF. The chain links TRBV19 to TRBJ2-3, with 7 bases identical to TRBD1. This CDR3 is 16 amino acids long. The ends lost 5 bases at V and 0 bases at J; junction bases unmatched: 8. In germline, CDR1 is LNHDA, CDR2 SQIVND (reference sequence).

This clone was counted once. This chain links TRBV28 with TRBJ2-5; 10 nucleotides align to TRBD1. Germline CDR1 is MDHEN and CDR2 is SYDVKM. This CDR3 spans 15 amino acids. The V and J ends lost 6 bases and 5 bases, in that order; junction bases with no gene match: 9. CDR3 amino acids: CASRSWTGGVETQYF. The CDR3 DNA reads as TGTGCCAGCAGGTCCTGGACAGGGGGAGTGGAGACCCAGTACTTC.

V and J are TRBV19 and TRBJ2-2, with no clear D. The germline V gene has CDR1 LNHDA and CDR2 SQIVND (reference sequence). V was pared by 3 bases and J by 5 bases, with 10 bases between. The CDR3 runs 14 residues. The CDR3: CASSMFMGTGELFF. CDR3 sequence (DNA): TGTGCCAGTAGTATGTTCATGGGGACCGGGGAGCTGTTTTTT.

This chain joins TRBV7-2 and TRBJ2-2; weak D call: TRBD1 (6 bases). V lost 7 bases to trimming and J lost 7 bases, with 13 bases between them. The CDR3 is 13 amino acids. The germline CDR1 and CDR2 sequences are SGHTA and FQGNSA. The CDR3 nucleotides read TGTGCCAGCACACAGGGTACGGTCGGGGAGCTGTTTTTT. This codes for CASTQGTVGELFF.

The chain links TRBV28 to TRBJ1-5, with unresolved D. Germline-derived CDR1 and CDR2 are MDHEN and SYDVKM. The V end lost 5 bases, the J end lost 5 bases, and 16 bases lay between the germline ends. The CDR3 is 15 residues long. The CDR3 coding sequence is TGTGCCAGCAGTCCTGCGGGGAATCCCGATCAGCCCCAGCATTTT. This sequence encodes CASSPAGNPDQPQHF. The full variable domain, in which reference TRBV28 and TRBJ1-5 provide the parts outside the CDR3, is DVKVTQSSRYLVKRTGEKVFLECVQDMDHENMFWYRQDPGLGLRLIYFSYDVKMKEKGDIPEGYSVSREKKERFSLILESASTNQTSMYLCASSPAGNPDQPQHFGDGTRLSIL.

CDR3 DNA sequence: TGTGCCTGGAGTGCCGGGACAGGGGGCGTTCTCAATGAGCAGTTCTTC. Translating gives CAWSAGTGGVLNEQFF. The chain combines TRBV30 with TRBJ2-1, with 12 bases lining up with TRBD1. CDR3 length: 16 amino acids. The germline V gene encodes CDR1 GTSNPN and CDR2 SVGIG (reference sequence). Germline trimming cut 1 base from V and 6 bases from J; bases unmatched to any gene: 7.

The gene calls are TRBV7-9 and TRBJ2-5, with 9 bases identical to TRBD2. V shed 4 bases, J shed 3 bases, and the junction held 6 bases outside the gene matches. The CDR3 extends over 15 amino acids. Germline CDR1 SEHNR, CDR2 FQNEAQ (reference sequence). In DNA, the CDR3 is TGTGCCAGCAGCTCATCTGGCGGGAGGGAAGAGACCCAGTACTTC. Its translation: CASSSSGGREETQYF.

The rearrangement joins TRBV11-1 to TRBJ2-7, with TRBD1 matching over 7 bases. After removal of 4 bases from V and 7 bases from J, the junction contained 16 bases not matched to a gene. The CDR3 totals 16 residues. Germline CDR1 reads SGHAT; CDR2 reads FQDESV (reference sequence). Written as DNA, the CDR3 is TGTGCCAGCAGCTCAACCCGGACAGGATTCCCCAAGGAGCAGTACTTC. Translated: CASSSTRTGFPKEQYF.

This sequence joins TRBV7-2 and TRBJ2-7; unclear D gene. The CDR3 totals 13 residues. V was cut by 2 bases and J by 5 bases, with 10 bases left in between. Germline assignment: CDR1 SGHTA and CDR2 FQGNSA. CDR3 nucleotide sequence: TGTGCCAGCAGCTTAAGCAGGTTTCACGAGCAGTACGTC. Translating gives CASSLSRFHEQYV.

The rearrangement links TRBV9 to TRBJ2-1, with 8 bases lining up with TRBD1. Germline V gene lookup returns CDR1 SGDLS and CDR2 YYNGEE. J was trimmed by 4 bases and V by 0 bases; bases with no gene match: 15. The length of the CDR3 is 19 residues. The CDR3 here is CASSVEPGQEGRWYNEQFF. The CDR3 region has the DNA TGTGCCAGCAGCGTAGAACCGGGACAGGAGGGGCGTTGGTACAATGAGCAGTTCTTC.

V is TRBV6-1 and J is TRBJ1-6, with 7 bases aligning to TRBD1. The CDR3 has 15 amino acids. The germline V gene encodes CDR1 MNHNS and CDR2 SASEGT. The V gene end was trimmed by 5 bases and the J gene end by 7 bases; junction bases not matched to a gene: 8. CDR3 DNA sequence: TGTGCCAGCAGTAACCACAGGGGCGGGAATTCACCCCTCCACTTT. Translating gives CASSNHRGGNSPLHF.

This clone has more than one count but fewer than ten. The CDR3 loop reads CASRGEGGANYGYTF. CDR3 in DNA: TGTGCCAGCAGGGGAGAAGGGGGCGCGAACTATGGCTACACCTTC. J is TRBJ1-2 and V is TRBV9, with TRBD1 identical over 7 bases. CDR1 SGDLS and CDR2 YYNGEE come from the germline V gene. There are 15 residues in the CDR3. V gave up 5 bases and J gave up 2 bases; unmatched junction bases: 9. The variable domain in full, completed from reference TRBV9 and TRBJ1-2, reads DSGVTQTPKHLITATGQRVTLRCSPRSGDLSVYWYQQSLDQGLQFLIQYYNGEERAKGNILERFSAQQFPDLHSELNLSSLELGDSALYFCASRGEGGANYGYTFGSGTRLTVV.

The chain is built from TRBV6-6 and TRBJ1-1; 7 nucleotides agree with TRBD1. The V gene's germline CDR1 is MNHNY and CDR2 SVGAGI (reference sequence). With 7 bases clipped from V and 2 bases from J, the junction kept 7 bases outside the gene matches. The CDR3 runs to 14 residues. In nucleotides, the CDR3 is TGTGCCAGCATCCCGGGACAGAAAAACACTGAAGCTTTCTTT. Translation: CASIPGQKNTEAFF.

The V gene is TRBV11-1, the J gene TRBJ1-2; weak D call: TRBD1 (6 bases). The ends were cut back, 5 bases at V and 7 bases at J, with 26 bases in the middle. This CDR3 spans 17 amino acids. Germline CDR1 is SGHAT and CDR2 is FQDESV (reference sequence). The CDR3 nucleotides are TGTGCCAGCAGCCAGGCGGACACAGGGTTGGTTATTGGTGGCTACACCTTC. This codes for CASSQADTGLVIGGYTF.

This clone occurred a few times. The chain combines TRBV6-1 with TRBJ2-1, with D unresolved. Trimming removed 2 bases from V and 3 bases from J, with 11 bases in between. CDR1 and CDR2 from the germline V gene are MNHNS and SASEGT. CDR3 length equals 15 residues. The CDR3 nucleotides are TGTGCCAGCAGTGAAAGAGTGGGCAGCTACAATGAGCAGTTCTTC. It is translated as CASSERVGSYNEQFF.

DNA of the CDR3: TGTGCCAGCAGCGCCGGCTGGCTGCAGTACGTC. As protein: CASSAGWLQYV. J is TRBJ2-7 and V is TRBV21-1. TRBV21-1 represents a pseudogene. The CDR3 totals 11 residues.

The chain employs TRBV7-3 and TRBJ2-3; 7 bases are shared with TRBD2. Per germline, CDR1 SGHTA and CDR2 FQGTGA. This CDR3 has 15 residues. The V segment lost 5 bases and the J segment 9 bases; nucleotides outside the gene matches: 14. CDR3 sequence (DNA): TGTGCCAGCAGCCCCGGGGGGACCATACCAAGGACGCAGTATTTT. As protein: CASSPGGTIPRTQYF.

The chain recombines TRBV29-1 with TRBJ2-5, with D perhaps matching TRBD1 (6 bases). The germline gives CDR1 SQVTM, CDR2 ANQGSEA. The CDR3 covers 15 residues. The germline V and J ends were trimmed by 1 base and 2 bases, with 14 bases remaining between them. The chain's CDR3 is CSVEVSGVRQETQYF. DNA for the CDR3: TGCAGCGTTGAAGTTTCAGGGGTTAGGCAAGAGACCCAGTACTTC.

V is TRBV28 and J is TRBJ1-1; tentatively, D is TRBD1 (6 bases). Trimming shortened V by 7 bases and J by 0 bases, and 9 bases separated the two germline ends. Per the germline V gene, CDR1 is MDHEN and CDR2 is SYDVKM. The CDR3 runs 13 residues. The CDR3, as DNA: TGTGCCAGCACGGACAGTGTGAACACTGAAGCTTTCTTT. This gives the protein CASTDSVNTEAFF.

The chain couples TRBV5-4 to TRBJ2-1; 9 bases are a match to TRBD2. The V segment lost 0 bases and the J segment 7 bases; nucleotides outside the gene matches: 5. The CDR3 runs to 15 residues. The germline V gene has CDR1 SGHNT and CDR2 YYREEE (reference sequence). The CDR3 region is CASSLGSGSQNEQFF. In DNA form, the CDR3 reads TGTGCCAGCAGCTTGGGTAGCGGGAGTCAGAATGAGCAGTTCTTC.